The 9 T cell receptor beta chains in this list originate from one sample, sequenced in a study of cytotoxic CD8 clonotypes in ibrutinib-treated CLL (dated by TCRdb to the early 2020s). Library prep was done by the immunoSEQ multiplex PCR assay. In its TCRdb copy, this immuneACCESS table keeps in-frame sequences only and misses some clones. Where compared with another copy, unresolved V genes explain less than half of these, and the others have no known cause. Here the sample has nearly 300,000 clones; around 76% occur a single time. 5.6% of the sample goes to the ten largest clones. What the time point label conveys for this sample: progressive disease on ibrutinib. Sequencing was performed on PBMCs, taken at disease progression, from a patient treated with ibrutinib. The origin of the receptors is a human donor with chronic lymphocytic leukemia.

The J gene is TRBJ2-7, the V gene TRBV6-6, with D unresolved. The V gene lost 1 base and the J gene lost 6 bases, with 13 bases spanning the gap. Germline V CDR1 and CDR2: MNHNY, SVGAGI (reference sequence). CDR3 length: 14 residues. The CDR3: CASSYWLDPPEQYF. For the CDR3, the DNA is TGTGCCAGCAGTTACTGGCTAGATCCCCCCGAGCAGTACTTC.

The V call is TRBV29-1, the J call TRBJ2-7; D remains ambiguous. Germline V gene lookup returns CDR1 SQVTM and CDR2 ANQGSEA. The V and J ends lost 3 bases and 5 bases respectively, with 14 bases between them. The CDR3 runs 13 residues. The CDR3 is CSVENTGRNEQYF. The CDR3 nucleotides are TGCAGCGTTGAGAACACGGGCCGGAACGAGCAGTACTTC.

The V and J genes are TRBV10-1 and TRBJ2-3; D perhaps matches TRBD2 (5 bases). The CDR3 has 13 residues. V gave up 5 bases and J gave up 5 bases, with 11 bases separating them. The germline V gene encodes CDR1 WNHNN and CDR2 SYGVQD (reference sequence). The CDR3 coding sequence is TGCGCCAGCAGTCTGTCTGCGGGAGATACGCAGTATTTT. This sequence encodes CASSLSAGDTQYF.

To note about this clone: Compared with germline, one end of the junction differs, possibly owing to a read error. The chain couples TRBV19 to TRBJ1-5; D call uncertain. The germline CDR1 and CDR2 sequences are LNHDA and SQIVND (reference sequence). This CDR3 is built from 13 residues. The CDR3 loop is CASSKNSNQPQHF. CDR3 nucleotides: TGTGCCAGCAGTAAAAATAGCAATCAGCCCCAGCATTTT.

The V gene is TRBV28, the J gene TRBJ1-5; TRBD1 matches at 8 bases. The CDR3 is 15 residues long. Trimming cost V 2 bases and J 5 bases; bases outside gene matches: 5. In germline, CDR1 is MDHEN, CDR2 SYDVKM. The CDR3 nucleotides are TGTGCCAGCAGTTTAAGGGACAGGCCCCATCAGCCCCAGCATTTT. Its translation: CASSLRDRPHQPQHF. The full variable domain, with the rest looked up from reference TRBV28 and TRBJ1-5, is DVKVTQSSRYLVKRTGEKVFLECVQDMDHENMFWYRQDPGLGLRLIYFSYDVKMKEKGDIPEGYSVSREKKERFSLILESASTNQTSMYLCASSLRDRPHQPQHFGDGTRLSIL.

This chain links TRBV7-7 with TRBJ2-1; 7 nucleotides align to TRBD1. CDR1 SSHAT and CDR2 FNYEAQ come from the germline V gene (reference sequence). The V gene end was trimmed by 5 bases and the J gene end by 10 bases; junction bases not matched to a gene: 14. The length of the CDR3 is 15 residues. The CDR3 nucleotides read TGTGCCAGCAGCCCGGGGACAGTACAATTCGGCGAGCAGTTCTTC. This codes for CASSPGTVQFGEQFF.

J is TRBJ2-5 and V is TRBV15, with D possibly TRBD1 on 6 matching bases. The V gene lost 0 bases and the J gene lost 5 bases, with 13 bases spanning the gap. The CDR3 runs to 15 residues. Per the germline V gene, CDR1 is LNHNV and CDR2 is YYDKDF (reference sequence). This CDR3 reads CATSRDLGQGETQYF. For the CDR3, the DNA is TGTGCCACCAGCAGAGATTTGGGGCAGGGGGAGACCCAGTACTTC.

This clone was picked up a small number of times. The chain uses TRBV4-3 and TRBJ2-7, with 8 bases fitting TRBD1. Trimming took 1 base from V and 0 from J; bases not matched to a gene: 2. In germline, CDR1 is LGHNA, CDR2 YSLEER. The CDR3 sequence is 15 residues long. The CDR3 loop is CASSQGTGGSYEQYF. For the CDR3, the DNA is TGCGCCAGCAGCCAAGGAACAGGGGGCTCCTACGAGCAGTACTTC.

The chain recombines TRBV28 with TRBJ2-7, with D possibly TRBD2 on 5 matching bases. Trimming removed 5 bases at V and 9 bases at J, with 17 bases between. Germline CDR1 is MDHEN and CDR2 is SYDVKM. This CDR3 spans 13 amino acids. CDR3 sequence (DNA): TGTGCCAGCAGTCCCAGGACTGGGCAGGCGCAGTACTTC. This encodes CASSPRTGQAQYF.